This T cell receptor (beta chain) was found in a study of CD8 T cells in ankylosing spondylitis. Points from the study as a whole: A TCR beta motif of roughly 8 highly homologous variants appeared characteristic of ankylosing spondylitis blood. Prior work had noted some motif variants in reactive arthritis blood and synovial fluid.

With regard to this clonotype: Its antigen remains unidentified.

Germline V gives CDR1 MNHEY, CDR2 SVGEGT. V was shortened by 4 bases and J by 2 bases, with 21 bases between the two germline ends. The CDR3 consists of 17 residues. TCRdb called the 5' RACE reads again in MiXCR, with one record for every CDR3 protein. This sample yields 500,000 or so distinct CDR3 sequences, of which 5.3% are seen a single time; around 3.5% belongs to the top ten. Sequencing used blood, either unsorted or a sorted T cell fraction (not recorded which). The sequence derives from a male donor with ankylosing spondylitis. The chain joins TRBV6-2 or TRBV6-3 to TRBJ2-7; tentatively, D is TRBD2 (5 bases). The CDR3 bases are TGTGCCAGCAGTTTACAGCGGAGCGGAAGATTCACCTACGAGCAGTACTTC. It codes for CASSLQRSGRFTYEQYF.